These 19 T cell receptor beta chains were all obtained from the same sample, sequenced in a study of blood T cells in healthy people across ages. A sample-barcoded 5' primer and a J-beta primer mix were used in a second PCR of roughly 7 to 11 cycles. Each CDR3 protein is one row after TCRdb ran MiXCR on the 5' RACE reads. The data contain about 1.8 million distinct CDR3 sequences, just under 50% of them singletons. Specimen: blood. These TCRs come from a woman aged 40 to 50 in good health.

The J gene is TRBJ2-2, the V gene TRBV6-1; D is unclear. Germline CDR1 and CDR2: MNHNS and SASEGT. The CDR3 extends over 13 amino acids. V was trimmed by 2 bases and J by 7 bases, leaving 8 bases between them. CDR3: CASSESQVGELFF. The CDR3 bases are TGTGCCAGCAGTGAATCGCAAGTCGGGGAGCTGTTTTTT.

The chain joins TRBV29-1 to TRBJ2-1; D is ambiguous. With 4 bases removed from V and 8 bases from J, the gap between germline ends came to 24 bases. The CDR3 covers 16 residues. Germline V gene lookup returns CDR1 SQVTM and CDR2 ANQGSEA. As DNA, the CDR3 is TGCAGCGTTGCGTCCAGGCCTGGAATTTTTGGCGATGAGCAGTTCTTC. Translation: CSVASRPGIFGDEQFF.

The chain has TRBV12-3 or TRBV12-4 and TRBJ2-1; 7 nucleotides align to TRBD2. This CDR3 comprises 15 residues. Germline trimming cut 2 bases from V and 6 bases from J; bases unmatched to any gene: 7. CDR3 amino acids: CASSLFRGELNEQFF. The CDR3 region has the DNA TGTGCCAGCAGTTTATTTCGGGGGGAACTCAATGAGCAGTTCTTC.

The J gene is TRBJ2-5, the V gene TRBV5-1; the D gene is possibly TRBD2 (5 bases). Germline loops: CDR1 SGHRS, CDR2 YFSETQ. V was shortened by 0 bases and J by 3 bases, with 18 bases between the two germline ends. This CDR3 comprises 17 residues. CDR3 in DNA: TGCGCCAGCAGCTTGGTACGGCAGCTACTAGAGAAAGAGACCCAGTACTTC. It is translated as CASSLVRQLLEKETQYF.

The rearrangement uses TRBV3-1 and TRBJ2-3; the match to TRBD2 covers 9 bases. With V trimmed by 0 bases and J by 5 bases, 9 bases remained unmatched. Germline V gene data show CDR1 as LGHDT and CDR2 as YNNKEL (reference sequence). This CDR3 spans 17 amino acids. Here the CDR3 reads CASSQDYGPAGGDTQYF. As DNA, the CDR3 is TGTGCCAGCAGCCAAGATTACGGGCCAGCGGGGGGAGATACGCAGTATTTT.

This clonotype was observed a handful of times. The rearrangement uses TRBV7-2 and TRBJ2-3, with 9 bases matching TRBD1. CDR1 is SGHTA, CDR2 FQGNSA, per germline. The CDR3 spans 15 residues. Trimming at V came to 4 bases and at J to 2 bases, leaving 4 bases not matched to a gene. CDR3 in DNA: TGTGCCAGCAGCTACAGGGGGCTGGACACAGATACGCAGTATTTT. This codes for CASSYRGLDTDTQYF. The complete variable domain, with remaining parts taken from reference TRBV7-2 and TRBJ2-3, reads GAGVSQSPSNKVTEKGKDVELRCDPISGHTALYWYRQSLGQGLEFLIYFQGNSAPDKSGLPSDRFSAERTGGSVSTLTIQRTQQEDSAVYLCASSYRGLDTDTQYFGPGTRLTVL.

V gene TRBV12-3 or TRBV12-4 combines with J gene TRBJ2-7, with TRBD1 as a possible D gene (6 bases). The CDR3 runs 13 residues. The germline V and J ends were trimmed by 6 bases and 7 bases, with 16 bases remaining between them. This CDR3 is CASRTQGKWEQYF. CDR3 nucleotide sequence: TGTGCCAGCAGGACTCAGGGGAAGTGGGAGCAGTACTTC.

This clonotype has a single count. The DNA for the CDR3 is TGTGCCAGCAGTGTGGACAGGGCGGTAAGTCAGCCCCAGCATTTT. Protein sequence: CASSVDRAVSQPQHF. V gene TRBV2 combines with J gene TRBJ1-5; 8 bases fit TRBD1. Germline assignment: CDR1 SNHLY and CDR2 FYNNEI. V shed 4 bases and J 6 bases; nucleotides not matched to a gene: 8. This CDR3 has 15 amino acids.

This clonotype has ten or more counts. V usage is TRBV20-1 and J usage is TRBJ2-7; possible D gene TRBD2, 7 bases. The CDR3 contains 15 residues. Germline values: CDR1 DFQATT, CDR2 SNEGSKA (reference sequence). V dropped 0 bases and J dropped 2 bases, with 14 bases sitting between them. CDR3 nucleotides: TGCAGTGCTAGAGATCGGGGGCGGGGGACCTACGAGCAGTACTTC. This translates into CSARDRGRGTYEQYF.

The chain uses TRBV6-1 and TRBJ1-1; D unresolved. Germline lookup yields CDR1 MNHNS and CDR2 SASEGT. The CDR3 runs 13 residues. Trimming took 5 bases from V and 4 from J, leaving 11 bases between them. DNA of the CDR3: TGTGCCAGCAGTACCCGCGGTCCCACTGAAGCTTTCTTT. Amino acid sequence: CASSTRGPTEAFF.

The chain combines TRBV6-6 with TRBJ1-5, with TRBD1 as a possible D gene (5 bases). The V gene lost 7 bases and the J gene lost 4 bases, with 17 bases spanning the gap. The CDR3 consists of 15 residues. The V gene's germline CDR1 is MNHNY and CDR2 SVGAGI (reference sequence). The DNA for the CDR3 is TGTGCCAGCATGGCGGGCCTGGGGCCTAATCAGCCCCAGCATTTT. This encodes CASMAGLGPNQPQHF.

This clonotype was counted only a few times. The chain has TRBV15 and TRBJ2-1, with D perhaps being TRBD1 or TRBD2 (5 bases each). V lost 0 bases to trimming and J lost 4 bases, with 22 bases between them. The CDR3 is 19 amino acids. Per germline, CDR1 LNHNV and CDR2 YYDKDF (reference sequence). DNA for the CDR3: TGTGCCACCAGCAGAGATCTAACGCACGAACGGGGACGATACAATGAGCAGTTCTTC. It translates to CATSRDLTHERGRYNEQFF.

This clonotype was seen a single time. The CDR3 DNA follows: TGTGCCAGCAGCCAAGGGGGAACGAAAGCTTTCTTT. Residues: CASSQGGTKAFF. This chain links TRBV3-1 with TRBJ1-1; D not resolved. Trimming cost V 1 base and J 9 bases, with 9 bases left between them. Germline V gene sequence: CDR1 LGHDT, CDR2 YNNKEL (reference sequence). The CDR3 loop spans 12 amino acids.

This clonotype was counted only a few times. CDR3 in DNA: TGCAGTGCTAGAGGCCCAACCAGGGGCGAGCAGTACTTC. Translating it yields CSARGPTRGEQYF. The gene calls are TRBV20-1 and TRBJ2-1, with D maybe TRBD1 (6 bases). TRBJ2-7 explains the end of the DNA better; the J call may be wrong. Germline CDR1 and CDR2: DFQATT and SNEGSKA (reference sequence). This CDR3 contains 13 residues.

Note on this clonotype: Its ends do not fully match the called genes, so a read error is possible. This chain links TRBV28 with TRBJ2-5; 7 nucleotides agree with TRBD1. The germline CDR1 and CDR2 sequences are MDHEN and SYDVKM. This CDR3 comprises 15 residues. The CDR3 here is CAGSSLGAGGETQYF. As DNA, the CDR3 is TGTGCCGGCAGTTCCCTCGGAGCAGGGGGAGAGACCCAGTACTTC.

This clonotype was counted between two and nine times. This chain uses TRBV7-2 with TRBJ2-3; D gene unclear. Trimming pared 1 base from V and 3 bases from J, leaving 14 bases between. The CDR3 has 16 residues. The V gene's germline CDR1 is SGHTA and CDR2 FQGNSA. The CDR3 loop is CASSLGWGGRTDTQYF. CDR3 sequence (DNA): TGTGCCAGCAGCTTAGGATGGGGTGGTCGGACAGATACGCAGTATTTT. Drawing the rest from reference TRBV7-2 and TRBJ2-3, the complete variable domain is GAGVSQSPSNKVTEKGKDVELRCDPISGHTALYWYRQSLGQGLEFLIYFQGNSAPDKSGLPSDRFSAERTGGSVSTLTIQRTQQEDSAVYLCASSLGWGGRTDTQYFGPGTRLTVL.

The V and J genes are TRBV5-1 and TRBJ2-1; 11 bases fit TRBD2. The CDR3 is 15 amino acids. The V gene's germline CDR1 is SGHRS and CDR2 YFSETQ. V dropped 0 bases and J dropped 8; count of bases not matched to a gene: 4. The CDR3 DNA is TGCGCCAGCAGCTTGGCTAGCGGGGGGCCCCATGAGCAGTTCTTC. Translating it yields CASSLASGGPHEQFF. The complete variable domain, with remaining parts taken from reference TRBV5-1 and TRBJ2-1, reads KAGVTQTPRYLIKTRGQQVTLSCSPISGHRSVSWYQQTPGQGLQFLFEYFSETQRNKGNFPGRFSGRQFSNSRSEMNVSTLELGDSALYLCASSLASGGPHEQFFGPGTRLTVL.

The chain has TRBV20-1 and TRBJ2-5; no firm D call. The CDR3 spans 15 residues. Trimming took 0 bases from V and 2 from J, leaving 13 bases between them. Germline V gene data show CDR1 as DFQATT and CDR2 as SNEGSKA (reference sequence). The CDR3: CSARDLTEPQETQYF. In DNA, the CDR3 is TGCAGTGCTAGAGATCTTACAGAGCCTCAAGAGACCCAGTACTTC.

The V call is TRBV7-8, the J call TRBJ2-1; D remains unclear. Between the trimmed V and J ends, which lost 3 bases and 13 bases, there was a span of 13 bases. In germline, CDR1 is SGHVS, CDR2 FQNEAQ. CDR3 size: 12 residues. The CDR3 here is CASSLSRETQFF. The CDR3 DNA reads TGTGCCAGCAGCTTGTCGCGAGAGACCCAGTTCTTC.